Described below is a single T cell receptor beta chain sequence and its context. Trimming pared 6 bases from V and 11 bases from J, leaving 13 bases between. Germline V gene sequence: CDR1 MNHEY, CDR2 SVGAGI. The CDR3 runs 11 residues. These data belong to a study of blood T cell repertoires in COVID-19. As handled by the study authors: Cell counts per sample came from amplifying reference gene primers. Libraries were prepared by immunoSEQ multiplex PCR; TCRdb keeps only in-frame clonotypes and omits some of them. That table furnishes V, J and clone size, whereas the DNA furnished D and trimming. The sample has roughly 87,000 clones; approximately 79% are singletons.

The receptor was isolated from a woman of 80 years or more with acute or convalescent COVID-19. This chain links TRBV6-5 with TRBJ1-1; a weak D match, TRBD1 (5 bases). Input material: peripheral blood. The CDR3 DNA reads TGTGCCAGCAGGGACACCTTAAGGGCTTTCTTT. It is translated as CASRDTLRAFF.